This note documents a single T cell receptor beta chain sequence. These data come from a study of T cell changes during pregnancy in multiple sclerosis. CDR3 length: 16 amino acids. The V end lost 1 base, the J end lost 2 bases, and 15 bases lay between the germline ends. Germline CDR1 is PRHDT and CDR2 is FYEKMQ (reference sequence). Assay: immunoSEQ multiplex PCR; the TCRdb copy retains only in-frame clones and omits some. The sample holds around 32,000 clones, about nine tenths seen once. Material: CD8+ T cells from peripheral blood mononuclear cells, obtained before pregnancy. This TCR was sampled from a female donor with multiple sclerosis, enrolled in a pregnancy study. V usage is TRBV13 and J usage is TRBJ2-7; D unclear. CDR3 DNA sequence: TGTGCCAGCAGCTTAGCTGGAACAGCCATGGCCTACGAGCAGTACTTC. It yields the protein CASSLAGTAMAYEQYF.